The sample holds a few counts of the clone carrying this T cell receptor beta chain. Healthy Caucasians from Russia aged roughly 6 to 100 served as donors. A second PCR, run for 7 to 11 cycles, used a sample-barcoded 5' primer plus a J-beta primer mix. TCRdb re-analysed the 5' RACE reads in MiXCR, keeping a single row per CDR3 protein. The sample lists about 510,000 distinct CDR3 sequences, about 26% occurring once. This sample stems from a study of blood T cells in healthy people across ages. Per the germline V gene, CDR1 is SGHVS and CDR2 is FQNEAQ. V was pared by 4 bases and J by 5 bases, with 9 bases between. The CDR3 is made up of 12 amino acids. The same specimen was also included in a second study, on T cells of mothers and their children.

The chain carries TRBV7-8 and TRBJ2-7, with D unresolved. The clonotype originates from a boy between 2 and 10 years old in good health. Sequences were obtained from blood. In nucleotides, the CDR3 is TGTGCCAGCAGCTCACGGGTGAACGAGCAGTACTTC. This codes for CASSSRVNEQYF. Based on the CDR3 plus reference TRBV7-8 and TRBJ2-7, the full variable domain is GAGVSQSPRYKVAKRGQDVALRCDPISGHVSLFWYQQALGQGPEFLTYFQNEAQLDKSGLPSDRFFAERPEGSVSTLKIQRTQQEDSAVYLCASSSRVNEQYFGPGTRLTVT.